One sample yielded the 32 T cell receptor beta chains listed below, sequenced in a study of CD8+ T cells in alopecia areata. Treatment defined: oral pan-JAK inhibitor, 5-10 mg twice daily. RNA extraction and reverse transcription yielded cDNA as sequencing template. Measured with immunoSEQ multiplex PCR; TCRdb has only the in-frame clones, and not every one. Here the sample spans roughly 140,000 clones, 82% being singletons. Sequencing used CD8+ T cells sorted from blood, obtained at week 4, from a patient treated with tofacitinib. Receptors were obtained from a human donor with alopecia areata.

The CDR3: CAWSSVLGAYEQYF. DNA of the CDR3: TGTGCCTGGAGTTCGGTTTTGGGGGCCTACGAGCAGTACTTC. The rearrangement joins TRBV30 to TRBJ2-7, with D perhaps being TRBD1 or TRBD2 (5 bases each). Germline CDR1 and CDR2: GTSNPN and SVGIG (reference sequence). V lost 2 bases, J lost 2 bases, and 13 bases lay in between. The CDR3 spans 14 residues.

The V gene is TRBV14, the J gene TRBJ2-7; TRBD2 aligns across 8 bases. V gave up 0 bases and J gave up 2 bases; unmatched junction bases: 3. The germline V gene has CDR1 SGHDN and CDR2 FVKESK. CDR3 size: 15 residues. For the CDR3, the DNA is TGTGCCAGCAGCCAAGAAGCGGGGGCGACCTACGAGCAGTACTTC. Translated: CASSQEAGATYEQYF.

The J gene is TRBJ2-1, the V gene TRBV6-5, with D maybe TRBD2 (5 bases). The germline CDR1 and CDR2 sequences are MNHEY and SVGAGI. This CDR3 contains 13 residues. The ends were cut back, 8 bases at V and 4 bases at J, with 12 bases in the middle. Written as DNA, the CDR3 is TGTGCCAGCGGCGTCCGGGGTTACAATGAGCAGTTCTTC. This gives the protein CASGVRGYNEQFF.

In DNA form, the CDR3 reads TGTGCCAGCAGACAGGGGGCCGCCGGGGAGCTGTTTTTT. As protein: CASRQGAAGELFF. The J gene is TRBJ2-2, the V gene TRBV25-1, with 9 bases lining up with TRBD1. Trimming cost V 6 bases and J 6 bases; bases outside gene matches: 2. Germline lookup yields CDR1 MGHDK and CDR2 SYGVNS. The CDR3 runs to 13 residues.

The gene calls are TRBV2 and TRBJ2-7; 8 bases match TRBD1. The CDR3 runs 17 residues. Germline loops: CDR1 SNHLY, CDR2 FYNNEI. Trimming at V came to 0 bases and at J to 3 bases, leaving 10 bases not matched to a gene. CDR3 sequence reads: CASSEALWTGSVYEQYF. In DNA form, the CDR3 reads TGTGCCAGCAGTGAAGCGCTGTGGACAGGGTCCGTCTACGAGCAGTACTTC.

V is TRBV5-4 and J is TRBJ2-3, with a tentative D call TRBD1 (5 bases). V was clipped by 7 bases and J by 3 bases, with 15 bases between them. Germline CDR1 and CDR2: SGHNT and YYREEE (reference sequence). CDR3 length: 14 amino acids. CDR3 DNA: TGTGCCAGCGGTCCCAGGGAAGGGACAGATACGCAGTATTTT. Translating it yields CASGPREGTDTQYF.

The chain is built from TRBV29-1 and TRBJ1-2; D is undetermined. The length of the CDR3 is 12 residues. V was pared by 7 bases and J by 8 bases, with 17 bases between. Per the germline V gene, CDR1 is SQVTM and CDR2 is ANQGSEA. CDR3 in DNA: TGCAGCGCATCCGGTAGCCTCGGAGGCTACACCTTC. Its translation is CSASGSLGGYTF.

CDR3 in amino acids: CASSEGTGAETQYF. As DNA, the CDR3 is TGTGCCAGTAGTGAGGGAACTGGGGCCGAGACCCAGTACTTC. The rearrangement joins TRBV19 to TRBJ2-5; D assignment may be TRBD1 or TRBD2 (5 bases each). The CDR3 is made up of 14 amino acids. The V end was cut by 5 bases, the J end by 5 bases, with 15 bases between. The germline V gene has CDR1 LNHDA and CDR2 SQIVND (reference sequence).

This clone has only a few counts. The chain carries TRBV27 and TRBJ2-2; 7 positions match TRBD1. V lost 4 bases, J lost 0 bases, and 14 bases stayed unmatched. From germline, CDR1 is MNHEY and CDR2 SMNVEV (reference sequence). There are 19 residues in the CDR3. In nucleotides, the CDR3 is TGTGCCAGCAGTTGGACAGGCGTCTCGGTTAGGGCGAACACCGGGGAGCTGTTTTTT. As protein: CASSWTGVSVRANTGELFF.

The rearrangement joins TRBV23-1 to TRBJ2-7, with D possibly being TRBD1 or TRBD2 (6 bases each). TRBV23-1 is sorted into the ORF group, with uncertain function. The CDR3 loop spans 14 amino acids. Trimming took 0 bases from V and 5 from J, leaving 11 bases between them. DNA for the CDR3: TGCGCCAGCAGTCAATCGGAGGGGGTCGACGAGCAGTACTTC. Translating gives CASSQSEGVDEQYF.

The DNA of the CDR3 is TGCGCCAGCAGAGCCGGCGGAACCATCTCTGGGGCCAACGTCCTGACTTTC. Its protein product is CASRAGGTISGANVLTF. The chain is built from TRBV4-1 and TRBJ2-6, with unresolved D. Germline loops: CDR1 MGHRA, CDR2 YSYEKL. V lost 6 bases, J lost 0 bases, and 15 bases lay in between. The CDR3 contains 17 residues.

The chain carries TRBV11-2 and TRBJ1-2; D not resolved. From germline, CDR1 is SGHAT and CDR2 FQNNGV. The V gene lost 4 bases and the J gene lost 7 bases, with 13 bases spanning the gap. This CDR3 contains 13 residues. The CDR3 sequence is CASSSGEFTGYTF. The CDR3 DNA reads TGTGCCAGCAGCTCCGGTGAATTTACTGGCTACACCTTC.

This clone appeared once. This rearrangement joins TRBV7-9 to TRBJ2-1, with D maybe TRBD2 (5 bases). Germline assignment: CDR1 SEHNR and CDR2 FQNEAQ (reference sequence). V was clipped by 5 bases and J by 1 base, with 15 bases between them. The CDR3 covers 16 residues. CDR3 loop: CASSQRGIASYNEQFF. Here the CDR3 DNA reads TGTGCCAGCAGCCAACGAGGGATCGCGTCCTACAATGAGCAGTTCTTC.

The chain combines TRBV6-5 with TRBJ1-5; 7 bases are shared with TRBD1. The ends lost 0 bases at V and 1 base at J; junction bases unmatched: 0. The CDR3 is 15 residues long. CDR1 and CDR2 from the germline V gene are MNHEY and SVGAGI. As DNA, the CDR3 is TGTGCCAGCAGTTACTCAGGGGGCAGCAATCAGCCCCAGCATTTT. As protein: CASSYSGGSNQPQHF.

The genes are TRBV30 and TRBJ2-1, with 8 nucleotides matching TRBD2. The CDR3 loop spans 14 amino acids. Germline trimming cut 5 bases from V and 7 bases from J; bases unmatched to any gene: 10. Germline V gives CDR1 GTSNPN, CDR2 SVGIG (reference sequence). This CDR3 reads CAWAAGGGRNEQFF. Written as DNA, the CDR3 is TGTGCCTGGGCCGCCGGGGGGGGCAGGAATGAGCAGTTCTTC.

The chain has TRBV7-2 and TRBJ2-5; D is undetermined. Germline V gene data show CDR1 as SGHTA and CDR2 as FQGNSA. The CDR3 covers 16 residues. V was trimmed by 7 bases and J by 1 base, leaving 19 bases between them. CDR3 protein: CASTYGARRLQETQYF. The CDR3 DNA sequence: TGTGCCAGCACCTACGGTGCGAGGCGTCTCCAAGAGACCCAGTACTTC. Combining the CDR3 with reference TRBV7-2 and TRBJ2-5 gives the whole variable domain GAGVSQSPSNKVTEKGKDVELRCDPISGHTALYWYRQSLGQGLEFLIYFQGNSAPDKSGLPSDRFSAERTGGSVSTLTIQRTQQEDSAVYLCASTYGARRLQETQYFGPGTRLLVL.

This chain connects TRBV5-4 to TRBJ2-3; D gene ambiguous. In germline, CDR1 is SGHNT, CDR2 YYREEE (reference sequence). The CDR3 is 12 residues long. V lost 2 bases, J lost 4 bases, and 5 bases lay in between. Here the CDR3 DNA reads TGTGCCAGCAGCTTTTTTGCAGATACGCAGTATTTT. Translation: CASSFFADTQYF.

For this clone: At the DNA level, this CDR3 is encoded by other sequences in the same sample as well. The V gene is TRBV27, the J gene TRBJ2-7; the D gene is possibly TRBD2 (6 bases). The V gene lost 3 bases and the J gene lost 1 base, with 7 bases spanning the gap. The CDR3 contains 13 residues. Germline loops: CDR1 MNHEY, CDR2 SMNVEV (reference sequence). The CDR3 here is CASSFGGSYEQYF. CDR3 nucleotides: TGTGCCAGCAGTTTCGGAGGGTCCTACGAGCAGTACTTC.

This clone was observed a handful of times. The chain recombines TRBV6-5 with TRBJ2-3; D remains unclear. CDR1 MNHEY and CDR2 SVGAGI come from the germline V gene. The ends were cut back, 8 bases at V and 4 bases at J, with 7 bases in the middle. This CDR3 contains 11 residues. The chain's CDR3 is CASGSADTQYF. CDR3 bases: TGTGCCAGCGGCTCGGCAGATACGCAGTATTTT.

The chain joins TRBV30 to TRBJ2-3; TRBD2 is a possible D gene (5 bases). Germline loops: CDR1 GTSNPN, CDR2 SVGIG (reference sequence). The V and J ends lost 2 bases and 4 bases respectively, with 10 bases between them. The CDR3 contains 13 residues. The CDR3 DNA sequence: TGTGCCTGGAGTCGCATAGCGTCAGATACGCAGTATTTT. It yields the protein CAWSRIASDTQYF.

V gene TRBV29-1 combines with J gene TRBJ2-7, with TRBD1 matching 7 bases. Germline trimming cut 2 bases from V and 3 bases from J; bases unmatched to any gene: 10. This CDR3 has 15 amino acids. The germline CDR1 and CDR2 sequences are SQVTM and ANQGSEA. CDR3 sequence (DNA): TGCAGCGTTGAAAGGACGGGGACAGAGGACTACGAGCAGTACTTC. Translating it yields CSVERTGTEDYEQYF.

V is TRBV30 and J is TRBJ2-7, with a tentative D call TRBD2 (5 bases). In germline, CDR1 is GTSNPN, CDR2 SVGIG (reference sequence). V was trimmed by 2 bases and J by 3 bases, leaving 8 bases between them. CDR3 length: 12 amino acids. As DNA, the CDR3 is TGTGCCTGGAGTCCGAGCGGCTACGAGCAGTACTTC. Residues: CAWSPSGYEQYF.

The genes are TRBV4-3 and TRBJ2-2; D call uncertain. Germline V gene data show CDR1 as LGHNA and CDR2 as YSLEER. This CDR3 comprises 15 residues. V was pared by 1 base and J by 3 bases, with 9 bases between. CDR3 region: CASSQGWLDTGELFF. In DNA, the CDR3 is TGCGCCAGCAGCCAAGGATGGCTGGACACCGGGGAGCTGTTTTTT.

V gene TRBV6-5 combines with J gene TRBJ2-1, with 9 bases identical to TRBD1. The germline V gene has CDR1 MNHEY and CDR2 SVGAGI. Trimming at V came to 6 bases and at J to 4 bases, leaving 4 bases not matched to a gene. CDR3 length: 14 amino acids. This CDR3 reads CASRGTGTYNEQFF. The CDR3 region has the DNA TGTGCCAGCAGGGGGACAGGGACTTACAATGAGCAGTTCTTC.

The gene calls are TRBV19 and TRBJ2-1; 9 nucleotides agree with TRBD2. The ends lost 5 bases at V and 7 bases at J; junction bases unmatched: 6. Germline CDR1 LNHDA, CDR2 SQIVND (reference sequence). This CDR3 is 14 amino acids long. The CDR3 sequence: CASSGASGDNEQFF. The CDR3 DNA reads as TGTGCCAGTAGTGGAGCTAGCGGGGATAATGAGCAGTTCTTC.

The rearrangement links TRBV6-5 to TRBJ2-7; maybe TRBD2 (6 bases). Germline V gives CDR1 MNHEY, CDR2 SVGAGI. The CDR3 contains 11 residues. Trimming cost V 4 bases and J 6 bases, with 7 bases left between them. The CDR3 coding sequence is TGTGCCAGCAGTTTCGGGAGCGAGCAGTACTTC. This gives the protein CASSFGSEQYF.

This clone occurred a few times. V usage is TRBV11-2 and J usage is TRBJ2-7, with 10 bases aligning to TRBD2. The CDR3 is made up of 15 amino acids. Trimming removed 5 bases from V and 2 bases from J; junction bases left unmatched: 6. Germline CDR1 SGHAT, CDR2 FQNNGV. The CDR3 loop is CASSPSGTSAYEQYF. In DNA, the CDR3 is TGTGCCAGCAGCCCCTCCGGGACTAGCGCCTACGAGCAGTACTTC.

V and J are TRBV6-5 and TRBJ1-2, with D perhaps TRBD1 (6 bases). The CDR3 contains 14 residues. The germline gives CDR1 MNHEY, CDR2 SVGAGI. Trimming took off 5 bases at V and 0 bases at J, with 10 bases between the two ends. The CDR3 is CASSRTETNYGYTF. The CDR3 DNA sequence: TGTGCCAGCAGTCGGACAGAAACTAACTATGGCTACACCTTC.

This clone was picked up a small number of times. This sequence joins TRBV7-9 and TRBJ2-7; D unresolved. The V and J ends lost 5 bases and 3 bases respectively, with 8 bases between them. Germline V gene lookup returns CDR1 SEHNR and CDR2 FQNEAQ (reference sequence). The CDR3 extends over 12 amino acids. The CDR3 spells CASSQGHYEQYF. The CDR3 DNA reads TGTGCCAGCAGCCAAGGGCACTACGAGCAGTACTTC.

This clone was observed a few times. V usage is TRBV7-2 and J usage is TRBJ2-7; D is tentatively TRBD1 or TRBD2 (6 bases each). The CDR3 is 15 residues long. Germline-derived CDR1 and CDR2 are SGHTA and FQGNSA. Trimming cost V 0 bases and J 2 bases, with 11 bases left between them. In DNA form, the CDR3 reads TGTGCCAGCAGCTTAGCGGCGGAGGGGGCCTACGAGCAGTACTTC. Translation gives CASSLAAEGAYEQYF.

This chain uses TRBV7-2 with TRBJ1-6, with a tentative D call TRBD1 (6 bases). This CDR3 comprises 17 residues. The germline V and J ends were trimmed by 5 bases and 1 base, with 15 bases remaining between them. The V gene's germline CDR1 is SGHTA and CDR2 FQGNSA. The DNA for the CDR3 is TGTGCCAGCAGCGGATCTCACAGGGATTCCTATAATTCACCCCTCCACTTT. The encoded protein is CASSGSHRDSYNSPLHF.

CDR3 protein: CATSDREGYETQYF. CDR3 sequence (DNA): TGTGCCACGTCGGACAGGGAGGGTTACGAGACCCAGTACTTC. V usage is TRBV10-3 and J usage is TRBJ2-5; D perhaps matches TRBD1 (8 bases). Trimming stripped 10 bases from V and 5 bases from J, with 20 bases between. This CDR3 comprises 14 residues. Germline assignment: CDR1 ENHRY and CDR2 SYGVKD.